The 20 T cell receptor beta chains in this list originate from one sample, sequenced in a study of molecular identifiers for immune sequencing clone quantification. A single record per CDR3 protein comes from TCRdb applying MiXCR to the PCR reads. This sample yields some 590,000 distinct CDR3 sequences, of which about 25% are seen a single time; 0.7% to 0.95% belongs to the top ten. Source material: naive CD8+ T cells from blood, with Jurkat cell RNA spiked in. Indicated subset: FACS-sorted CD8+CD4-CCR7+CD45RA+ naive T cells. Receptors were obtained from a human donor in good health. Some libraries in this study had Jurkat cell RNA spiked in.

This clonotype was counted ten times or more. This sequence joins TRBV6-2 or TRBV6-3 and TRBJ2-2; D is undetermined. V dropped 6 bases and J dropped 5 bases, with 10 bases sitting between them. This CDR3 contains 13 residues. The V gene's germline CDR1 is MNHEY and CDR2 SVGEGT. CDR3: CASSYLLTGELFF. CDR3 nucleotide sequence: TGTGCCAGCAGCTATCTCCTGACCGGGGAGCTGTTTTTT.

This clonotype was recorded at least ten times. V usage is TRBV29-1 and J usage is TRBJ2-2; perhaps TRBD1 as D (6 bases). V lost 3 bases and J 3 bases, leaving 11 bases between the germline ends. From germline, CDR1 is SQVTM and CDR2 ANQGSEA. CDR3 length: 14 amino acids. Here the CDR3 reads CSVDVQGDTGELFF. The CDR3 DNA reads TGCAGCGTTGACGTACAGGGAGACACCGGGGAGCTGTTTTTT.

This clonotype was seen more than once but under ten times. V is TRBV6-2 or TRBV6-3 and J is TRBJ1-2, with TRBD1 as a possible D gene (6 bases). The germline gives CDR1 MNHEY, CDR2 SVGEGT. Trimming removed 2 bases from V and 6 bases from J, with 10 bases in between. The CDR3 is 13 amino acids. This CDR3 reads CASSYGTYNGYTF. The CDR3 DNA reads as TGTGCCAGCAGTTACGGGACATATAATGGCTACACCTTC.

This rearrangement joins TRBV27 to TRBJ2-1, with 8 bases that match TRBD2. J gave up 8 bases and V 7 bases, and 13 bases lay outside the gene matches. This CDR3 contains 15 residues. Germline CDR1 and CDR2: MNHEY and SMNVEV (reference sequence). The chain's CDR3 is CASTVIGGARDEQFF. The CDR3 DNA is TGTGCCAGCACCGTGATCGGGGGGGCTCGGGATGAGCAGTTCTTC.

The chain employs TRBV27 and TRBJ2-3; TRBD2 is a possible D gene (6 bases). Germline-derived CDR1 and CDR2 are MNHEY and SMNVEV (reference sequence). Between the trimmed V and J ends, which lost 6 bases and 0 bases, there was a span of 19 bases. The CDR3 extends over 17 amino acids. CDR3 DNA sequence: TGTGCCAGCAGCCCACTCCTCCCGGAGGGAAGCACAGATACGCAGTATTTT. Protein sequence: CASSPLLPEGSTDTQYF.

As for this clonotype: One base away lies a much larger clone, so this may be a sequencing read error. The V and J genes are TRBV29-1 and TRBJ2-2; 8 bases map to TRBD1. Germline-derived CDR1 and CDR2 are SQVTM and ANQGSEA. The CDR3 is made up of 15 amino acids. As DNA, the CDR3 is TGCAGCGGAGGGGGTGGACAGGGATACACCGGGGAGCCGTTTTTT. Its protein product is CSGGGGQGYTGEPFF.

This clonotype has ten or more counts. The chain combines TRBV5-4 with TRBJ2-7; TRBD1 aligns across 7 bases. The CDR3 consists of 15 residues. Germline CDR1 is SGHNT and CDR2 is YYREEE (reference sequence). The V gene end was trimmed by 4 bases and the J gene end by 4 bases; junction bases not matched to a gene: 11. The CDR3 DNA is TGTGCCAGCAGCCCCGGGACAGCTGCATCGTACGAGCAGTACTTC. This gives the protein CASSPGTAASYEQYF.

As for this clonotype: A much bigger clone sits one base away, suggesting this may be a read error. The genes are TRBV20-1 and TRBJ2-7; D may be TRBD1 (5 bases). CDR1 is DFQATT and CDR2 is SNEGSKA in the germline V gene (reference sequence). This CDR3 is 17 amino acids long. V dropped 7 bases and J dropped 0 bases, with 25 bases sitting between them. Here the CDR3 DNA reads TGCAGTGTTAAGCTACCGATAGATAGAAGGGGCTCCTACGAGCAGTACTTC. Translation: CSVKLPIDRRGSYEQYF.

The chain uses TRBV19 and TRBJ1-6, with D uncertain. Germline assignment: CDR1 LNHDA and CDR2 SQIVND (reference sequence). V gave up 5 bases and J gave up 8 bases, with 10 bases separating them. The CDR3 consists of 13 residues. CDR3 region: CASSGLLHSPLHF. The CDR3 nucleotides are TGTGCCAGTAGTGGGTTGCTCCATTCACCCCTCCACTTT.

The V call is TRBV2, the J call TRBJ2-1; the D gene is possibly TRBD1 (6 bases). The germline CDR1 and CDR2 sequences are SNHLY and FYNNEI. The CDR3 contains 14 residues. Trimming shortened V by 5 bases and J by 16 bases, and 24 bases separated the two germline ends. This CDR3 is CASSTPGQKFEIFF. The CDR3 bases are TGTGCCAGCAGTACCCCCGGACAGAAGTTTGAAATATTCTTC.

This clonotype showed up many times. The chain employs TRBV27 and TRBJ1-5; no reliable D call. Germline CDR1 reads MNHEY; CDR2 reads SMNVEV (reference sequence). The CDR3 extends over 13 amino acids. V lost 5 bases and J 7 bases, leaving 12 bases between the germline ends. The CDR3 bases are TGTGCCAGCAGTGTCCAGGAGGGCCAGCCCCAGCATTTT. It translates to CASSVQEGQPQHF.

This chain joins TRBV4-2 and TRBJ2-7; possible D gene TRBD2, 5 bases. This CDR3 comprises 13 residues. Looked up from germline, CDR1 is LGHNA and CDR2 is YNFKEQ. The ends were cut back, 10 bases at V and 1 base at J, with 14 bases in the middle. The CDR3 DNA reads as TGTGCCACACGAGATGGACTTTCCTACGAGCAGTACTTC. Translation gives CATRDGLSYEQYF.

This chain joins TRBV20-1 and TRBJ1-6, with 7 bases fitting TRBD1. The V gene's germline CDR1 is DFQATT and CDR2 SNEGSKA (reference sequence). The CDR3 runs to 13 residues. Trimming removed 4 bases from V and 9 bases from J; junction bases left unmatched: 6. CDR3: CSATQGLGSPLHF. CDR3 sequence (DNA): TGCAGTGCTACACAGGGGCTTGGTTCACCCCTCCACTTT.

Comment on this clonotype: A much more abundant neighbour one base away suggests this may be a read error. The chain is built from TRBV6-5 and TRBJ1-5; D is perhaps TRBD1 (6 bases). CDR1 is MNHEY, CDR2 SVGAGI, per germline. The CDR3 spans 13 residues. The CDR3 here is CAGSSTGNQPQHF. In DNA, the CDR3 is TGTGCCGGCAGTTCGACAGGTAACCAGCCCCAGCATTTT.

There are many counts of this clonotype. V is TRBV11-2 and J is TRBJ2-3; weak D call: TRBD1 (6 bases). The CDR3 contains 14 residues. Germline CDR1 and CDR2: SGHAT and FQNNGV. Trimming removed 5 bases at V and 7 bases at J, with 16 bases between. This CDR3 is CASSLRTVTYTQYF. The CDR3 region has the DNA TGTGCCAGCAGCCTTCGGACAGTAACATATACGCAGTATTTT.

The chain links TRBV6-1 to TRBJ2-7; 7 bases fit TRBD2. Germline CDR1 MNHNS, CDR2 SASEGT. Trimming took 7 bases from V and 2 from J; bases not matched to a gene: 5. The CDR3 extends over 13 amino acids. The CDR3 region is CASTGGTPYEQYF. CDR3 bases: TGTGCCAGCACCGGGGGGACGCCCTACGAGCAGTACTTC.

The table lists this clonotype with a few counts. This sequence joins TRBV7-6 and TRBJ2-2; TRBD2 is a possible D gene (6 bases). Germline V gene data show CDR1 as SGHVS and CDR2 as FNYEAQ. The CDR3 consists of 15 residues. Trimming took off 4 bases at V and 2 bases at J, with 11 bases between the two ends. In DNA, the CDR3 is TGTGCCAGCAGCTACACCGGGACTAACACCGGGGAGCTGTTTTTT. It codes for CASSYTGTNTGELFF.

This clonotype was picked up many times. The CDR3 DNA sequence: TGTGCCAGCAGTGAGTCTAACTCCTACGAGCAGTACTTC. This encodes CASSESNSYEQYF. This chain connects TRBV2 to TRBJ2-7; D is undetermined. CDR1 and CDR2 (germline): SNHLY, FYNNEI. This CDR3 comprises 13 residues. The V end lost 3 bases, the J end lost 0 bases, and 6 bases lay between the germline ends.

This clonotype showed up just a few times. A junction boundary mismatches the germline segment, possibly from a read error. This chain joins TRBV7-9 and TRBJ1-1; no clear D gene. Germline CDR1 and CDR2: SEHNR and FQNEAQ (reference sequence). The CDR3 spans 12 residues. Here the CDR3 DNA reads TGTGCCAGCAGCTTAGTTAATACTGAAGCTTCCTTT. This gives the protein CASSLVNTEASF.

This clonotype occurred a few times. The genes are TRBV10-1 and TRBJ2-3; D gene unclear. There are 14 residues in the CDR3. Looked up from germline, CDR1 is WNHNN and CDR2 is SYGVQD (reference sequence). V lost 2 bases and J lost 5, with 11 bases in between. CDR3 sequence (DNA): TGCGCCAGCAGTGAGCTGGGTTTTGGAGATACGCAGTATTTT. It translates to CASSELGFGDTQYF.